In this sample, the clone carrying this TCR beta chain turned up a few times. This sample was included in a study of beta chain features in type 1 diabetes. Germline V CDR1 and CDR2: SGDLS, YYNGEE. The CDR3 is 15 amino acids. Trimming took 0 bases from V and 7 from J, leaving 14 bases between them. Expressed TCRB transcripts were sequenced because the entire RNA isolate underwent reverse transcription. This table comes from immunoSEQ multiplex PCR, and its TCRdb copy is limited to in-frame clones, with some not included. Seen here are about 150,000 clones, around 10% observed once, and the top ten hold about 2%. Researchers reported sorting CD4+ naive, central memory, regulatory and stem cell-like memory cells via CD45RO/CCR7/CD25/CD127/CD95/CD27.

The receptor comes from a man in his late teens or twenties in good health. Sequenced sample: central memory CD4+ T cells from blood. The chain recombines TRBV9 with TRBJ1-5; D is perhaps TRBD1 (6 bases). CDR3 region: CASSVGGEGGQPQHF. Here the CDR3 DNA reads TGTGCCAGCAGCGTAGGCGGCGAGGGGGGACAGCCCCAGCATTTT.